Following are 5 T cell receptor beta chains from one sample sequenced in a study of cytomegalovirus exposure and HLA in healthy donors. Primers for the PCR totalled 60 Vbeta and 13 Jbeta. Measured with immunoSEQ multiplex PCR; TCRdb has only the in-frame clones, and not every one. Of about 78,000 clones listed, over 55% are singletons. Sequencing was performed on PBMCs. Receptor source: a young man in good health and CMV-seropositive.

The gene calls are TRBV2 and TRBJ2-2; a weak D match, TRBD2 (6 bases). The CDR3 is 14 residues long. The V end lost 7 bases, the J end lost 5 bases, and 14 bases lay between the germline ends. In germline, CDR1 is SNHLY, CDR2 FYNNEI. The CDR3 protein is CASKEGWGTGELFF. Here the CDR3 DNA reads TGTGCCAGCAAGGAGGGATGGGGAACCGGGGAGCTGTTTTTT.

This clone has more than one count but fewer than ten. V and J are TRBV19 and TRBJ1-1; tentative D call: TRBD1 (5 bases). CDR1 LNHDA and CDR2 SQIVND come from the germline V gene (reference sequence). Trimming removed 4 bases from V and 5 bases from J, with 11 bases in between. The CDR3 runs to 13 residues. This CDR3 reads CASSTPGMTEAFF. CDR3 DNA: TGTGCCAGTAGTACCCCAGGGATGACTGAAGCTTTCTTT.

The chain couples TRBV9 to TRBJ1-5; TRBD1 matches 11 bases. The trim removed 5 bases at V and 7 bases at J, leaving 8 bases unmatched. Germline values: CDR1 SGDLS, CDR2 YYNGEE. This CDR3 is built from 15 residues. In DNA form, the CDR3 reads TGTGCCAGCAGTTCCGGGACAGGGGGATTCCAGCCCCAGCATTTT. Amino acids: CASSSGTGGFQPQHF.

V gene TRBV27 combines with J gene TRBJ2-4; TRBD1 agrees at 10 bases. The germline gives CDR1 MNHEY, CDR2 SMNVEV (reference sequence). The CDR3 consists of 16 residues. Unmatched junction bases numbered 6, after V lost 4 bases and J lost 3 bases. This chain's CDR3 is CASSSWTGGGKNIQYF. The CDR3 nucleotides are TGTGCCAGCAGTTCTTGGACAGGGGGTGGCAAAAACATTCAGTACTTC.

This clone occurred a few times. The V gene is TRBV15, the J gene TRBJ2-5; D gene unclear. CDR1 LNHNV and CDR2 YYDKDF come from the germline V gene (reference sequence). The length of the CDR3 is 15 residues. Trimming took 0 bases from V and 0 from J, leaving 8 bases between them. CDR3 DNA sequence: TGTGCCACCAGCAGAGATCGGAGTCACCAAGAGACCCAGTACTTC. This codes for CATSRDRSHQETQYF.